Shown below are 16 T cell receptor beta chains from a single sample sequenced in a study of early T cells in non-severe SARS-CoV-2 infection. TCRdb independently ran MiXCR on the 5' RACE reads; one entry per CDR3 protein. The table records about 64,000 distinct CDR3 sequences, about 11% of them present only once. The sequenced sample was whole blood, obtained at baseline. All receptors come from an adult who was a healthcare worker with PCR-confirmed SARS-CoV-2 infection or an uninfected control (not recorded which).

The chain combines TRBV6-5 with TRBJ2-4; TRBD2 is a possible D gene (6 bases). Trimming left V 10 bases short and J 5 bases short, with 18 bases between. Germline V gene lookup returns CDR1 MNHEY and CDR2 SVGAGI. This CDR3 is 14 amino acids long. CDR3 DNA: TGTGCCACCCTTAAGAGACTAGGGGAAAACATTCAGTACTTC. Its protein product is CATLKRLGENIQYF.

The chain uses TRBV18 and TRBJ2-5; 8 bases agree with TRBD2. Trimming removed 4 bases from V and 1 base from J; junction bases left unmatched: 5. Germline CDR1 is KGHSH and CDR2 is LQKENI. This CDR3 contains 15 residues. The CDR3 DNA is TGTGCCAGCTCACGGTCTAGCGGGCCCCAAGAGACCCAGTACTTC. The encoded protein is CASSRSSGPQETQYF.

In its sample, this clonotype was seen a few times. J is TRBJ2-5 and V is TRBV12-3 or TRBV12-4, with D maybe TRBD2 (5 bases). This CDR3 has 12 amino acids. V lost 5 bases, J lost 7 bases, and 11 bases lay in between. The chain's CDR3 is CASSPYAGTQYF. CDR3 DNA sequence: TGTGCCAGCAGTCCGTACGCGGGGACCCAGTACTTC.

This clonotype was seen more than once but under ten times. The CDR3 sequence is CASSLGAANEKLFF. The CDR3 DNA follows: TGTGCCAGCAGCCTCGGGGCAGCAAATGAAAAACTGTTTTTT. This chain links TRBV7-9 with TRBJ1-4, with D perhaps matching TRBD1 (5 bases). V was pared by 5 bases and J by 5 bases, with 12 bases between. The CDR3 is 14 residues long. Germline V gene data show CDR1 as SEHNR and CDR2 as FQNEAQ (reference sequence).

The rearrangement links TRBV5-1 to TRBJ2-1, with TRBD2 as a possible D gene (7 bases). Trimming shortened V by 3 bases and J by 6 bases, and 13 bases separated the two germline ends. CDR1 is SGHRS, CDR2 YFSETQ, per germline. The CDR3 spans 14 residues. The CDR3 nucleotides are TGCGCCAGCAGCTCGGGGGGCCAGGTCAATGAGCAGTTCTTC. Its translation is CASSSGGQVNEQFF.

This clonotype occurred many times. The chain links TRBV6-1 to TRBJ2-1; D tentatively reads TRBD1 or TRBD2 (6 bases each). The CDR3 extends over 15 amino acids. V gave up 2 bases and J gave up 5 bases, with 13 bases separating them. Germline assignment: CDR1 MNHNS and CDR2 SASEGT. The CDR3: CASSERGAQHNEQFF. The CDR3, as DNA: TGTGCCAGCAGTGAAAGGGGGGCCCAACACAATGAGCAGTTCTTC.

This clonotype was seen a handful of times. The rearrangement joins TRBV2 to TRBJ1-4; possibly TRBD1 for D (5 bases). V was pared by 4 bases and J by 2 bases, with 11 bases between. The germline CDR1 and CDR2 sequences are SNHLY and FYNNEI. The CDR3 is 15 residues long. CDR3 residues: CASSVGRQTNEKLFF. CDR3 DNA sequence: TGTGCCAGCAGTGTGGGGAGACAGACTAATGAAAAACTGTTTTTT.

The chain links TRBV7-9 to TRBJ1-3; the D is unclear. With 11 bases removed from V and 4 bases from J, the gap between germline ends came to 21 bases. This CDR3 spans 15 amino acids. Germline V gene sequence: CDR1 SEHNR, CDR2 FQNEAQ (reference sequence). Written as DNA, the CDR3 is TGTGCCTCCCAGGAGGACCCTGGAGGGGGAAACACCATATATTTT. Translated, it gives CASQEDPGGGNTIYF.

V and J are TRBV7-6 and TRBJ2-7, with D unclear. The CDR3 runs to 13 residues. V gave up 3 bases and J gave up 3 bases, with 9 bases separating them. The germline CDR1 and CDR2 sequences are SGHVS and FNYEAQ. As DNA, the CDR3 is TGTGCCAGCAGCTTGACTGGGGACTACGAGCAGTACTTC. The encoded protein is CASSLTGDYEQYF. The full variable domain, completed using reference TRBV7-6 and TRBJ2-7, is GAGVSQSPRYKVTKRGQDVALRCDPISGHVSLYWYRQALGQGPEFLTYFNYEAQQDKSGLPNDRFSAERPEGSISTLTIQRTEQRDSAMYRCASSLTGDYEQYFGPGTRLTVT.

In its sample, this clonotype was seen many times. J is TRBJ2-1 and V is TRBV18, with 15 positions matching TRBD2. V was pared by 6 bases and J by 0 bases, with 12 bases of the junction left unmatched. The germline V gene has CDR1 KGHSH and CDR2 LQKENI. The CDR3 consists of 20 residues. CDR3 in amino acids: CASSQTGLAGGRGSYNEQFF. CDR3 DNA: TGTGCCAGCTCCCAGACGGGACTAGCGGGGGGAAGAGGCTCCTACAATGAGCAGTTCTTC.

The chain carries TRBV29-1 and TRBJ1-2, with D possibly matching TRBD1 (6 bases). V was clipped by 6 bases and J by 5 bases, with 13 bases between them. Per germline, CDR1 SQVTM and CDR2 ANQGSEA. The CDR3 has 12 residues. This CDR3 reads CSVKTGEYGYTF. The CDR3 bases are TGCAGCGTGAAGACAGGTGAATATGGCTACACCTTC.

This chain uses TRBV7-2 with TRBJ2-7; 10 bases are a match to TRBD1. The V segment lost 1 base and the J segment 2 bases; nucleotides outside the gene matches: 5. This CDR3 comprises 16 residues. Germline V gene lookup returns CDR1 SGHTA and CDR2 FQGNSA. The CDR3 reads CASSLGGQGGTYEQYF. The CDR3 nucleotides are TGTGCCAGCAGCTTAGGTGGACAGGGGGGCACCTACGAGCAGTACTTC.

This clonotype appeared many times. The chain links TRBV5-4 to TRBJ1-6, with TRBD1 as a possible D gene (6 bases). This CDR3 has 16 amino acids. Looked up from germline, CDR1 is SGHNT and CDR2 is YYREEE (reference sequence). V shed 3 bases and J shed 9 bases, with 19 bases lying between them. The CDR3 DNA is TGTGCCAGCAGCTCCACCGGGACACCAAAGGGTTCACCCCTCCACTTT. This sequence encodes CASSSTGTPKGSPLHF.

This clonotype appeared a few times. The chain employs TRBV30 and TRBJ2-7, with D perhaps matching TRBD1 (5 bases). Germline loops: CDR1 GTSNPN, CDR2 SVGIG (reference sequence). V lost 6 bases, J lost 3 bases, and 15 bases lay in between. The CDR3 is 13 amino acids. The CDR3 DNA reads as TGTGCCTGTTCAGGGTCCAATATCTACGAGCAGTACTTC. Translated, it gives CACSGSNIYEQYF.

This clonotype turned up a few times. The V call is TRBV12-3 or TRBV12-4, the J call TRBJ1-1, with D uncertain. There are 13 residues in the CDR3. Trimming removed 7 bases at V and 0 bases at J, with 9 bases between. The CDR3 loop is CASILTLNTEAFF. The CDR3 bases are TGTGCCAGCATTTTGACGCTGAACACTGAAGCTTTCTTT.

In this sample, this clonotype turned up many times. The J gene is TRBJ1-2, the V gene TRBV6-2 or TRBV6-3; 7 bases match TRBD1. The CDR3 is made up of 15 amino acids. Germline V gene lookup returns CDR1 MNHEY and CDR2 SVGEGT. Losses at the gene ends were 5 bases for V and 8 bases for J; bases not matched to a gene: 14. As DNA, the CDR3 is TGTGCCAGCAGTCCTCCCCGGGACAGCCACCGCGGCTACACCTTC. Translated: CASSPPRDSHRGYTF.